This TCR beta chain was captured in a study of glioma-infiltrating T cells. General study points: Above-expected tissue-blood divergence occurred in all gliomas, most in low-grade ones. CDR3 overlap between tissue and blood was very small.

Using RNA template, CDR3s of TCR alpha and beta were amplified with iRepertoire arm-PCR. For one-step reverse transcription and amplification, about 90-450 ng of tissue mRNA or PBMC total RNA was used. Via MiXCR, TCRdb re-called the multiplex PCR reads, giving one row per CDR3 protein. Of 150,000 to 200,000 distinct CDR3 sequences in the sample, around 42% were seen once. This clonotype was seen many times. Its cognate antigen is unknown. The sequence derives from a human donor with low-grade glioma or glioblastoma, undergoing nonglioma brain surgery, or in good health (not recorded which). Sequences were obtained from glioma tissue, nonneoplastic brain tissue, or PBMCs (not recorded which).

This CDR3 reads CSASSNGRAYEQYF. CDR3 bases: TGCAGTGCTAGTTCTAACGGGAGGGCCTACGAGCAGTACTTC. The V gene is TRBV20-1, the J gene TRBJ2-7; 8 positions agree with TRBD2. Germline V gives CDR1 DFQATT, CDR2 SNEGSKA (reference sequence). V dropped 3 bases and J dropped 2; count of bases not matched to a gene: 6. The CDR3 length is 14 residues.